The present TCR beta chain was sequenced within a study of blood T cell repertoires in COVID-19. Original handling: Amplifying reference gene primers gave estimates of nucleated cell counts. Method: immunoSEQ multiplex PCR; TCRdb's copy keeps in-frame clones and lacks some. Clone size and the V and J calls come from that table; the DNA yielded D and trimming. The sample includes around 140,000 clones, more than 75% of them seen just once. Germline V CDR1 and CDR2: SGHTS, YDEGEE. The V and J ends lost 4 bases and 7 bases, in that order; junction bases with no gene match: 6. The CDR3 length is 14 residues. The table lists this clone with a count of one.

The sequenced sample consisted of PBMCs or T cells enriched from blood (not recorded which). The clonotype comes from a man aged 60 to 69 who had recovered from COVID-19. This chain uses TRBV5-8 with TRBJ1-2; 11 bases map to TRBD1. CDR3 bases: TGTGCCAGCAGCCGGGGACAGGGGGGGCTTGGCTACACCTTC. Amino acids: CASSRGQGGLGYTF.